This TCR beta chain came from a study of low-dose radiotherapy and immunotherapy resistance in tumors. Background on the study: Treatment of Cohort 1 consisted of 0.5 Gy per fraction every 2 weeks, adding up to 6.5 Gy. On an every-two-weeks schedule, patients received intravenous nivolumab 240 mg, along with ipilimumab 1 mg/kg every six weeks.

This clonotype was picked up many times. Time point indicated: before trial treatment. CDR3 size: 15 residues. Trimming stripped 0 bases from V and 1 base from J, with 9 bases between. Priming of first-strand cDNA relied on TRAV- and TRBV-specific primers (covering alpha and beta chains). The PCR that amplified TCRs ran for around 22 cycles, relying on a constant-region primer and a V-primer adapter. MiXCR, applied by TCRdb to the reads, yields one record per CDR3 protein. The table includes about 71,000 distinct CDR3 sequences, roughly 30% detected once. The sequencing used PBMCs, collected before treatment. This chain joins TRBV12-3 or TRBV12-4 and TRBJ1-2; D perhaps matches TRBD1 (6 bases). The TCR comes from a female donor with ovarian cancer. CDR3 region: CASSLAQGNNYGYTF. The CDR3 coding sequence is TGTGCCAGCAGTTTAGCACAGGGAAATAACTATGGCTACACCTTC.